The clone carrying this TCR beta chain was picked up a small number of times. Its specificity is not known. Trimming cost V 3 bases and J 6 bases, with 10 bases left between them. CDR3 length: 13 residues. Per the germline V gene, CDR1 is SGHTA and CDR2 is FQGNSA. Regarding the study as a whole: Larger-cohort validation covered only one TCR beta V-J rearrangement.

After constant-region reverse-primer amplification, full-length variable regions underwent semi-nested PCR with Nested Universal Primer A. MiXCR, applied by TCRdb to the 5' RACE reads, yields one record per CDR3 protein. This sample carries about 46,000 distinct CDR3 sequences, about 28% of them seen once, and the ten largest clones take about 2%. Purified naive CD4+ T cells were depleted of CD25+ Tregs. The sequencing sample was made of naive CD4+ T cells sorted from blood. Stated subset: naive CD4+ T cells, CD4+CD45RA+CD25-. The V and J genes are TRBV7-2 and TRBJ2-3; no clear D. The receptor comes from a female donor with breast cancer. The CDR3 DNA sequence: TGTGCCAGCAGCTTCCCCAAAGGCGATACGCAGTATTTT. Translating gives CASSFPKGDTQYF.